The 3 T cell receptor beta chains listed next were all sequenced from one sample in a study of blood T cell repertoires in COVID-19. Clones were sequenced by immunoSEQ multiplex PCR, and TCRdb holds only the in-frame ones, with some missing. Of some 390,000 clones listed, under 90% were seen once; the top ten hold about 1.8%. Sequenced material: PBMCs or T cells enriched from blood (not recorded which). Every receptor here comes from a woman in her 30s who had recovered from COVID-19.

The chain is built from TRBV2 and TRBJ1-1; no firm D call. The CDR3 covers 14 residues. Germline assignment: CDR1 SNHLY and CDR2 FYNNEI. V lost 6 bases to trimming and J lost 11 bases, with 22 bases between them. The CDR3 bases are TGTGCCAGCAGCCTCGAAAGTTGGATACCCGGGGCTTTCTTT. Protein product: CASSLESWIPGAFF. Using reference TRBV2 and TRBJ1-1 for the parts outside the CDR3, the full variable domain is EPEVTQTPSHQVTQMGQEVILRCVPISNHLYFYWYRQILGQKVEFLVSFYNNEISEKSEIFDDQFSVERPDGSNFTLKIRSTKLEDSAMYFCASSLESWIPGAFFGQGTRLTVV.

This chain connects TRBV6-5 to TRBJ1-5; D gene uncertain. The CDR3 has 13 amino acids. V was shortened by 0 bases and J by 7 bases, with 7 bases between the two germline ends. CDR1 and CDR2 from the germline V gene are MNHEY and SVGAGI. The DNA of the CDR3 is TGTGCCAGCAGTTACTCGAACACGCAGCCCCAGCATTTT. This encodes CASSYSNTQPQHF.

The rearrangement links TRBV18 to TRBJ1-5; D is ambiguous. Germline V gene data show CDR1 as KGHSH and CDR2 as LQKENI. V was shortened by 6 bases and J by 5 bases, with 11 bases between the two germline ends. The length of the CDR3 is 13 residues. CDR3 loop: CASSGWTDQPQHF. Here the CDR3 DNA reads TGTGCCAGCTCGGGGTGGACTGATCAGCCCCAGCATTTT. Using reference TRBV18 and TRBJ1-5 for the parts outside the CDR3, the full variable domain is NAGVMQNPRHLVRRRGQEARLRCSPMKGHSHVYWYRQLPEEGLKFMVYLQKENIIDESGMPKERFSAEFPKEGPSILRIQQVVRGDSAAYFCASSGWTDQPQHFGDGTRLSIL.